Presented here are 14 T cell receptor beta chains from one specimen sequenced in a study of blood T cell repertoires in COVID-19. Clones were sequenced by immunoSEQ multiplex PCR, and TCRdb holds only the in-frame ones, with some missing. Of approximately 150,000 clones in the sample, 60% to 80% were seen once. The sequencing input was peripheral blood. All receptors come from a man aged 45-65 years with active or convalescent COVID-19.

V and J are TRBV2 and TRBJ1-1, with TRBD1 identical over 7 bases. Germline V gene sequence: CDR1 SNHLY, CDR2 FYNNEI. The V and J ends lost 4 bases and 11 bases, in that order; junction bases with no gene match: 7. CDR3 length equals 12 residues. The DNA for the CDR3 is TGTGCCAGCAGTGGTCAGACAGGGCTCGCTTTCTTT. Its protein product is CASSGQTGLAFF.

The J gene is TRBJ2-3, the V gene TRBV11-2; D not resolved. CDR1 is SGHAT and CDR2 is FQNNGV in the germline V gene. The V end lost 2 bases, the J end lost 1 base, and 4 bases lay between the germline ends. This CDR3 has 13 amino acids. This chain's CDR3 is CASSLPGTDTQYF. The CDR3 DNA reads as TGTGCCAGCAGCTTACCGGGCACAGATACGCAGTATTTT.

V gene TRBV15 combines with J gene TRBJ2-2; weak D call: TRBD2 (5 bases). Germline lookup yields CDR1 LNHNV and CDR2 YYDKDF (reference sequence). The CDR3 is 16 residues long. V gave up 0 bases and J gave up 4 bases, with 12 bases separating them. CDR3 sequence (DNA): TGTGCCACCAGCAGAGATCGGACTGGTGTCACCGGGGAGCTGTTTTTT. The encoded protein is CATSRDRTGVTGELFF.

This chain joins TRBV18 and TRBJ2-1, with 11 bases fitting TRBD2. CDR1 KGHSH and CDR2 LQKENI come from the germline V gene. The junction had 8 bases not matched to a gene; V was cut back by 6 bases and J by 7 bases. This CDR3 is 15 amino acids long. DNA of the CDR3: TGTGCCAGCTCCCAACTAGCGGGAGAATGGAATGAGCAGTTCTTC. The encoded protein is CASSQLAGEWNEQFF. Together with reference TRBV18 and TRBJ2-1, the CDR3 gives the full variable domain: NAGVMQNPRHLVRRRGQEARLRCSPMKGHSHVYWYRQLPEEGLKFMVYLQKENIIDESGMPKERFSAEFPKEGPSILRIQQVVRGDSAAYFCASSQLAGEWNEQFFGPGTRLTVL.

The chain uses TRBV20-1 and TRBJ2-1; TRBD2 matches at 10 bases. Germline loops: CDR1 DFQATT, CDR2 SNEGSKA (reference sequence). With V trimmed by 3 bases and J by 7 bases, 15 bases remained unmatched. CDR3 length: 17 residues. CDR3 nucleotides: TGCAGTGCTAGTCAGCAGGGTACGATAGCGGGAGGAAATGAGCAGTTCTTC. Protein: CSASQQGTIAGGNEQFF.

In DNA form, the CDR3 reads TGTGCCAGCAGTTTACGGCGGGGAGGGGATACGCAGTATTTT. Translated: CASSLRRGGDTQYF. The rearrangement links TRBV28 to TRBJ2-3; 7 bases line up with TRBD2. Germline trimming cut 2 bases from V and 6 bases from J; bases unmatched to any gene: 5. This CDR3 is built from 14 residues. The germline CDR1 and CDR2 sequences are MDHEN and SYDVKM. Full variable domain (outside the CDR3, taken from reference TRBV28 and TRBJ2-3): DVKVTQSSRYLVKRTGEKVFLECVQDMDHENMFWYRQDPGLGLRLIYFSYDVKMKEKGDIPEGYSVSREKKERFSLILESASTNQTSMYLCASSLRRGGDTQYFGPGTRLTVL.

This clone was seen at least ten times. This chain uses TRBV4-2 with TRBJ2-7, with TRBD2 matching over 10 bases. V lost 1 base, J lost 7 bases, and 7 bases stayed unmatched. The CDR3 length is 15 residues. The germline CDR1 and CDR2 sequences are LGHNA and YNFKEQ. The CDR3 sequence: CASSQGLAGVREQYF. The CDR3 nucleotides read TGTGCCAGCAGCCAAGGGCTAGCGGGAGTCCGGGAGCAGTACTTC.

V is TRBV28 and J is TRBJ2-7, with D possibly matching TRBD1 (6 bases). Germline-derived CDR1 and CDR2 are MDHEN and SYDVKM. The V end was cut by 3 bases, the J end by 0 bases, with 9 bases between. The CDR3 totals 14 residues. The CDR3 spells CASSFKGVSYEQYF. DNA for the CDR3: TGTGCCAGCAGTTTTAAGGGGGTCTCCTACGAGCAGTACTTC.

The V gene is TRBV5-1, the J gene TRBJ2-2; 14 bases map to TRBD2. CDR1 SGHRS and CDR2 YFSETQ come from the germline V gene. This CDR3 has 20 residues. Trimming took 3 bases from V and 4 from J; bases not matched to a gene: 14. The CDR3 nucleotides read TGCGCCAGCAGCTCAGGGACTAGCGGGAGTCCCCTAGAAATCACCGGGGAGCTGTTTTTT. Residues: CASSSGTSGSPLEITGELFF.

V gene TRBV11-3 combines with J gene TRBJ2-5; D perhaps matches TRBD1 (6 bases). The CDR3 extends over 14 amino acids. Germline V CDR1 and CDR2: SGHNT, YENEEA. V lost 8 bases and J 1 base, leaving 14 bases between the germline ends. For the CDR3, the DNA is TGTGCCAGCGCCCAACAGGGTGCCCAAGAGACCCAGTACTTC. Encoded protein: CASAQQGAQETQYF.

The V gene is TRBV12-3 or TRBV12-4, the J gene TRBJ2-1; a possible D gene is TRBD2 (5 bases). V gave up 2 bases and J gave up 9 bases, with 11 bases separating them. The CDR3 has 13 amino acids. The CDR3 bases are TGTGCCAGCAGTTTATTGAGGGCTGGTGAGCAGTTCTTC. Its protein is CASSLLRAGEQFF.

The chain couples TRBV27 to TRBJ2-7; 9 bases match TRBD2. V shed 9 bases and J 0 bases; nucleotides not matched to a gene: 3. This CDR3 region has 13 residues. Germline CDR1 reads MNHEY; CDR2 reads SMNVEV (reference sequence). In DNA form, the CDR3 reads TGTGCCAGTTCGGGACTAGCCTCCTACGAGCAGTACTTC. The encoded protein is CASSGLASYEQYF.

The rearrangement joins TRBV5-8 to TRBJ1-1, with D possibly being TRBD1 (6 bases). Trimming cost V 4 bases and J 1 base, with 11 bases left between them. The CDR3 loop spans 14 amino acids. Germline values: CDR1 SGHTS, CDR2 YDEGEE. CDR3 region: CASSRQVKNTEAFF. CDR3 coding DNA: TGTGCCAGCAGCAGACAGGTCAAGAACACTGAAGCTTTCTTT.

The chain links TRBV7-9 to TRBJ1-5; D gene uncertain. The germline gives CDR1 SEHNR, CDR2 FQNEAQ (reference sequence). V gave up 1 base and J gave up 6 bases, with 10 bases separating them. The CDR3 is made up of 14 amino acids. The CDR3 loop reads CASSLDGGIQPQHF. CDR3 sequence (DNA): TGTGCCAGCAGCTTAGATGGAGGGATTCAGCCCCAGCATTTT.